The 11 T cell receptor beta chains given below trace back to one sample, sequenced in a study of T cells after yellow fever vaccination. TCRdb fed the 5' RACE reads into MiXCR, producing one record per CDR3 protein. The table has a few hundred thousand distinct CDR3 sequences, roughly an eighth seen once. Sequences were derived from CD4+ T cells sorted from PBMCs, sampled 15 days after the yellow fever booster vaccination. These receptors were collected from a man younger than 35 who received the YFV17D yellow fever vaccine.

CDR3 in DNA: TGTGCCAGCAGCCGTGGGGACAGCTTTTTATTCGCTGAAGCTTTCTTT. Translated, it gives CASSRGDSFLFAEAFF. This chain uses TRBV11-1 with TRBJ1-1, with TRBD1 matching 7 bases. With 5 bases clipped from V and 6 bases from J, the junction kept 15 bases outside the gene matches. This CDR3 is 16 amino acids long. CDR1 and CDR2 from the germline V gene are SGHAT and FQDESV (reference sequence).

The rearrangement uses TRBV3-1 and TRBJ1-1, with 8 bases fitting TRBD1. The CDR3 loop spans 16 amino acids. Germline CDR1 and CDR2: LGHDT and YNNKEL (reference sequence). With 3 bases clipped from V and 1 base from J, the junction kept 7 bases outside the gene matches. CDR3: CASSHLGTGANTEAFF. CDR3 bases: TGTGCCAGCAGCCACCTCGGGACAGGCGCGAACACTGAAGCTTTCTTT.

This clonotype was counted only a few times. The chain couples TRBV29-1 to TRBJ2-1; TRBD2 matches at 8 bases. The germline gives CDR1 SQVTM, CDR2 ANQGSEA. The CDR3 has 13 amino acids. The V gene end was trimmed by 8 bases and the J gene end by 4 bases; junction bases not matched to a gene: 7. The CDR3, as DNA: TGCAGCTCGGGCGCGGGGGGTTACAATGAGCAGTTCTTC. Its protein is CSSGAGGYNEQFF.

This clonotype came up a few times. This sequence joins TRBV7-2 and TRBJ2-5; D gene uncertain. The germline V gene has CDR1 SGHTA and CDR2 FQGNSA. CDR3 size: 14 residues. With 6 bases removed from V and 2 bases from J, the gap between germline ends came to 13 bases. CDR3 DNA: TGTGCCAGCAGATCCGGCCCTAGTCAAGAGACCCAGTACTTC. It specifies CASRSGPSQETQYF.

This clonotype came up a few times. The J gene is TRBJ2-2, the V gene TRBV19; no firm D call. CDR1 and CDR2 from the germline V gene are LNHDA and SQIVND (reference sequence). Trimming cost V 9 bases and J 5 bases, with 16 bases left between them. The CDR3 covers 14 residues. DNA for the CDR3: TGTGCCAGCGGTGCCGAGGCGCTGACCGGGGAGCTGTTTTTT. Amino acids: CASGAEALTGELFF.

The chain employs TRBV5-8 and TRBJ1-4; D might be TRBD1 (6 bases). With 5 bases removed from V and 8 bases from J, the gap between germline ends came to 13 bases. The V gene's germline CDR1 is SGHTS and CDR2 YDEGEE. The CDR3 runs to 13 residues. The CDR3 bases are TGTGCCAGCAGGGACAGTCTTCGCGAAAAACTGTTTTTT. Protein sequence: CASRDSLREKLFF.

J is TRBJ2-1 and V is TRBV5-1; 8 bases agree with TRBD1. The V segment lost 4 bases and the J segment 8 bases; nucleotides outside the gene matches: 8. The CDR3 length is 14 residues. Germline CDR1 is SGHRS and CDR2 is YFSETQ. CDR3 in DNA: TGCGCCAGCAGCCCCTGGACAGGGAAAGATGAGCAGTTCTTC. Protein product: CASSPWTGKDEQFF. Based on the CDR3 plus reference TRBV5-1 and TRBJ2-1, the full variable domain is KAGVTQTPRYLIKTRGQQVTLSCSPISGHRSVSWYQQTPGQGLQFLFEYFSETQRNKGNFPGRFSGRQFSNSRSEMNVSTLELGDSALYLCASSPWTGKDEQFFGPGTRLTVL.

The V and J genes are TRBV6-2 or TRBV6-3 and TRBJ2-6; 7 nucleotides align to TRBD1. The V gene's germline CDR1 is MNHEY and CDR2 SVGEGT. The CDR3 has 16 amino acids. The V segment lost 6 bases and the J segment 0 bases; nucleotides outside the gene matches: 5. CDR3 in amino acids: CASRKGGSSGANVLTF. In DNA, the CDR3 is TGTGCCAGCAGAAAAGGGGGCTCCTCTGGGGCCAACGTCCTGACTTTC.

The chain is built from TRBV4-3 and TRBJ2-5; possibly TRBD2 for D (5 bases). The germline V gene encodes CDR1 LGHNA and CDR2 YSLEER. The CDR3 totals 14 residues. Trimming removed 3 bases from V and 5 bases from J, with 13 bases in between. CDR3 bases: TGCGCCAGCAGCCAGGACTTCTGGCGGGAGACCCAGTACTTC. Translation gives CASSQDFWRETQYF.

The genes are TRBV5-1 and TRBJ2-5; D might be TRBD1 (6 bases). The germline V gene has CDR1 SGHRS and CDR2 YFSETQ. Trimming removed 0 bases from V and 6 bases from J, with 12 bases in between. This CDR3 has 14 residues. CDR3 in DNA: TGCGCCAGCAGCTTGGAGTTAGGGGGAAAGACCCAGTACTTC. This sequence encodes CASSLELGGKTQYF.

This chain connects TRBV18 to TRBJ2-7, with 9 bases aligning to TRBD2. The junction had 1 base not matched to a gene; V was cut back by 2 bases and J by 2 bases. The CDR3 has 14 residues. In germline, CDR1 is KGHSH, CDR2 LQKENI. CDR3 sequence: CASSPAGGPYEQYF. CDR3 DNA: TGTGCCAGCTCACCAGCGGGGGGGCCCTACGAGCAGTACTTC.